The 21 T cell receptor beta chains presented below share a single source sample, sequenced in a study of shared clonotypes between healthy human individuals. Data came from immunoSEQ multiplex PCR; TCRdb stores just in-frame clones and leaves some out. Of roughly 2.2 million clones listed, more than 80% were seen once; the top ten hold under 0.45%. The sample comprised naive CD4+ T cells from PBMCs. The subset is: CD45RA+ positively selected. The receptors originated from a young man in good health. Some clones in this sample may be carry-over from other donors' samples.

This chain joins TRBV10-3 and TRBJ1-5, with 9 bases lining up with TRBD1. The CDR3 is 14 amino acids. The germline CDR1 and CDR2 sequences are ENHRY and SYGVKD. The junction had 7 bases not matched to a gene; V was cut back by 6 bases and J by 7 bases. The CDR3 coding sequence is TGTGCCATCAGCCCCGGACAGGGGAAGCAGCCCCAGCATTTT. Its protein is CAISPGQGKQPQHF.

CDR3 in DNA: TGTGCCAGCAGCTTTCTACAGGGGTTGGTGGGAAACACCATATATTTT. As protein: CASSFLQGLVGNTIYF. The genes are TRBV5-6 and TRBJ1-3, with 7 bases aligning to TRBD1. V lost 2 bases, J lost 4 bases, and 9 bases stayed unmatched. This CDR3 is built from 16 residues. Germline V gives CDR1 SGHDT, CDR2 YYEEEE.

This chain links TRBV9 with TRBJ1-5; D is uncertain. Per the germline V gene, CDR1 is SGDLS and CDR2 is YYNGEE. The CDR3 covers 15 residues. Trimming removed 4 bases at V and 5 bases at J, with 16 bases between. In DNA, the CDR3 is TGTGCCAGCAGCTCGGATGGCAGCCACCATCAGCCCCAGCATTTT. Amino acid sequence: CASSSDGSHHQPQHF. The full variable domain, rest sourced from reference TRBV9 and TRBJ1-5, is DSGVTQTPKHLITATGQRVTLRCSPRSGDLSVYWYQQSLDQGLQFLIQYYNGEERAKGNILERFSAQQFPDLHSELNLSSLELGDSALYFCASSSDGSHHQPQHFGDGTRLSIL.

The CDR3 DNA reads as TGCGCCAGCAGCACTGGACTAGCGGCTTCCTACAATGAGCAGTTCTTC. Its translation is CASSTGLAASYNEQFF. The chain uses TRBV5-1 and TRBJ2-1; TRBD2 matches at 10 bases. The CDR3 consists of 16 residues. CDR1 is SGHRS, CDR2 YFSETQ, per germline. With 4 bases clipped from V and 1 base from J, the junction kept 5 bases outside the gene matches.

Notes on this clone: This sample includes further DNA sequences coding for the same CDR3. The V gene is TRBV11-2, the J gene TRBJ2-1; D gene unclear. This CDR3 contains 15 residues. The V end lost 1 base, the J end lost 0 bases, and 7 bases lay between the germline ends. Germline V lookup: CDR1 SGHAT, CDR2 FQNNGV. CDR3 DNA sequence: TGTGCCAGCAGCTTAGGTAGTCGCTCCTACAATGAGCAGTTCTTC. It specifies CASSLGSRSYNEQFF.

J is TRBJ1-1 and V is TRBV9, with TRBD1 matching 8 bases. Germline V gene data show CDR1 as SGDLS and CDR2 as YYNGEE. The CDR3 has 16 residues. The ends lost 3 bases at V and 3 bases at J; junction bases unmatched: 10. This chain's CDR3 is CASSGTGRPGDTEAFF. CDR3 nucleotide sequence: TGTGCCAGCAGCGGGACAGGGCGCCCCGGGGACACTGAAGCTTTCTTT.

The chain's CDR3 is CASSPPVLAGTQETQYF. The CDR3 nucleotides read TGTGCCAGCAGCCCTCCTGTGCTAGCGGGAACCCAAGAGACCCAGTACTTC. The chain combines TRBV7-6 with TRBJ2-5; 9 nucleotides line up with TRBD2. Per the germline V gene, CDR1 is SGHVS and CDR2 is FNYEAQ. V trimming: 5 bases; J trimming: 1 base; junction bases outside the gene matches: 11. The CDR3 has 17 amino acids.

This clone has just one count. The chain is built from TRBV2 and TRBJ2-3, with D tentatively TRBD1 (6 bases). There are 13 residues in the CDR3. V was shortened by 6 bases and J by 7 bases, with 14 bases between the two germline ends. Looked up from germline, CDR1 is SNHLY and CDR2 is FYNNEI. The CDR3 spells CASSGQGRYTQYF. CDR3 sequence (DNA): TGTGCCAGCAGCGGGCAGGGGAGATATACGCAGTATTTT. The full variable domain, rest sourced from reference TRBV2 and TRBJ2-3, is EPEVTQTPSHQVTQMGQEVILRCVPISNHLYFYWYRQILGQKVEFLVSFYNNEISEKSEIFDDQFSVERPDGSNFTLKIRSTKLEDSAMYFCASSGQGRYTQYFGPGTRLTVL.

This rearrangement joins TRBV30 to TRBJ1-4; 8 bases fit TRBD1. CDR1 and CDR2 from the germline V gene are GTSNPN and SVGIG (reference sequence). Trimming removed 1 base from V and 8 bases from J; junction bases left unmatched: 9. This CDR3 is 15 amino acids long. CDR3 DNA sequence: TGTGCCTGGAGTGCCGGGACAGGAAACTTAGAAAAACTGTTTTTT. Translated, it gives CAWSAGTGNLEKLFF.

The V gene is TRBV5-6, the J gene TRBJ2-1; tentatively, D is TRBD1 or TRBD2 (5 bases each). The CDR3 loop spans 12 amino acids. Trimming shortened V by 4 bases and J by 8 bases, and 10 bases separated the two germline ends. CDR1 is SGHDT and CDR2 is YYEEEE in the germline V gene. The CDR3 reads CASSIGTHEQFF. Written as DNA, the CDR3 is TGTGCCAGCAGCATCGGGACCCATGAGCAGTTCTTC.

This chain links TRBV29-1 with TRBJ1-2; D perhaps matches TRBD1 (5 bases). Looked up from germline, CDR1 is SQVTM and CDR2 is ANQGSEA. The CDR3 is 14 amino acids. The V gene lost 2 bases and the J gene lost 0 bases, with 10 bases spanning the gap. CDR3 nucleotides: TGCAGCGTTGAACAGGGCCTGCCTAACTATGGCTACACCTTC. Translated: CSVEQGLPNYGYTF.

The chain carries TRBV7-6 and TRBJ1-2; possibly TRBD1 for D (5 bases). CDR3 length: 15 residues. Germline V gives CDR1 SGHVS, CDR2 FNYEAQ. V was clipped by 1 base and J by 4 bases, with 13 bases between them. The CDR3, as DNA: TGTGCCAGCAGCTTAGGGGCAGGTGGGGCCTATGGCTACACCTTC. Amino acids: CASSLGAGGAYGYTF. The full variable domain, completed using reference TRBV7-6 and TRBJ1-2, is GAGVSQSPRYKVTKRGQDVALRCDPISGHVSLYWYRQALGQGPEFLTYFNYEAQQDKSGLPNDRFSAERPEGSISTLTIQRTEQRDSAMYRCASSLGAGGAYGYTFGSGTRLTVV.

This chain links TRBV5-1 with TRBJ1-2, with TRBD1 matching 8 bases. Germline V lookup: CDR1 SGHRS, CDR2 YFSETQ. The CDR3 length is 14 residues. With V trimmed by 0 bases and J by 8 bases, 6 bases remained unmatched. The CDR3 is CASSLGVTGEGYTF. The CDR3 nucleotides read TGCGCCAGCAGCTTGGGTGTGACAGGGGAGGGCTACACCTTC.

The chain uses TRBV18 and TRBJ2-5; D ambiguous. V lost 0 bases to trimming and J lost 4 bases, with 12 bases between them. Germline V gene lookup returns CDR1 KGHSH and CDR2 LQKENI. The CDR3 runs to 15 residues. The CDR3 DNA reads TGTGCCAGCTCACCACCGGGTTCGGATCCAGAGACCCAGTACTTC. Translating gives CASSPPGSDPETQYF.

The chain combines TRBV15 with TRBJ2-2; D unresolved. Germline V gene lookup returns CDR1 LNHNV and CDR2 YYDKDF (reference sequence). The CDR3 sequence is 17 residues long. Trimming removed 1 base at V and 0 bases at J, with 12 bases between. The CDR3 loop reads CATSRGLGQSNTGELFF. For the CDR3, the DNA is TGTGCCACCAGCAGAGGGTTAGGGCAGTCGAACACCGGGGAGCTGTTTTTT.

CDR3 loop: CASSYGTGREQYF. CDR3 bases: TGTGCCAGCAGTTACGGGACAGGGCGTGAGCAGTACTTC. The V call is TRBV6-5, the J call TRBJ2-5; 9 nucleotides match TRBD1. In germline, CDR1 is MNHEY, CDR2 SVGAGI. The junction had 6 bases not matched to a gene; V was cut back by 2 bases and J by 11 bases. CDR3 length: 13 residues.

V usage is TRBV2 and J usage is TRBJ1-6; 7 bases agree with TRBD1. Germline V gene data show CDR1 as SNHLY and CDR2 as FYNNEI. The CDR3 is 17 amino acids. With 3 bases clipped from V and 10 bases from J, the junction kept 15 bases outside the gene matches. The CDR3 DNA sequence: TGTGCCAGCAGTGAGTTAGGGACCAGGGGGTCGTTGTCACCCCTCCACTTT. Protein sequence: CASSELGTRGSLSPLHF.

The chain has TRBV7-7 and TRBJ1-1; D is unclear. The CDR3 runs to 13 residues. Looked up from germline, CDR1 is SSHAT and CDR2 is FNYEAQ (reference sequence). The V and J ends lost 5 bases and 5 bases respectively, with 12 bases between them. The CDR3 here is CASSPGPFTEAFF. As DNA, the CDR3 is TGTGCCAGCAGCCCCGGACCTTTTACTGAAGCTTTCTTT.

The chain is built from TRBV27 and TRBJ2-4, with TRBD1 identical over 8 bases. The germline V gene encodes CDR1 MNHEY and CDR2 SMNVEV (reference sequence). This CDR3 is built from 14 residues. With V trimmed by 5 bases and J by 7 bases, 7 bases remained unmatched. The CDR3 DNA sequence: TGTGCCAGCAGTCCGACGACAGGGGTGAACATTCAGTACTTC. Translating gives CASSPTTGVNIQYF.

The gene calls are TRBV9 and TRBJ2-1; 8 nucleotides line up with TRBD2. CDR3 length: 16 amino acids. V lost 0 bases and J lost 4; bases outside the gene matches: 6. Per germline, CDR1 SGDLS and CDR2 YYNGEE. CDR3 bases: TGTGCCAGCAGCGTAGGGTCTAGCGGGTTTTACAATGAGCAGTTCTTC. It is translated as CASSVGSSGFYNEQFF.

About this clone: Other DNA sequences in the same sample also yield this CDR3. The J gene is TRBJ2-7, the V gene TRBV15, with 10 bases fitting TRBD2. Per germline, CDR1 LNHNV and CDR2 YYDKDF (reference sequence). The V segment lost 0 bases and the J segment 3 bases; nucleotides outside the gene matches: 2. The CDR3 sequence is 15 residues long. Here the CDR3 reads CATSRELAGFYEQYF. In DNA, the CDR3 is TGTGCCACCAGCAGAGAACTAGCGGGATTCTACGAGCAGTACTTC.